This T cell receptor beta chain was recovered during a study of memory CD4+ T cells and cytomegalovirus serostatus. Overall study results and limits: Of 150 to 200 reported CMV TCRbeta sequences, roughly 67 were found in memory CD4+ repertoires. Suggested: most of the CMV-linked TCR signature lies in CD4+ memory cells.

The sort gate was single viable CD3+CD4+CD8-CD45RO+ cells for memory CD4+ T cells. CD4+ T cells were isolated by positive magnetic selection. Germline CDR1 and CDR2: KGHSH and LQKENI. The CDR3 is 14 residues long. V lost 6 bases and J 6 bases, leaving 15 bases between the germline ends. TCRdb's copy holds only in-frame clones and misses some; the assay was immunoSEQ multiplex PCR. The sample lists 30,000 to 40,000 clones, around 78% occurring once. On this clone: Its antigen remains unidentified.

This sequence was found in an adult in good health and CMV-seronegative. The specimen was memory CD4+ T cells from blood. The gene calls are TRBV18 and TRBJ2-1, with D maybe TRBD1 (6 bases). In nucleotides, the CDR3 is TGTGCCAGCTCGAGCCAGGGGACGCTCAATGAGCAGTTCTTC. Amino acids: CASSSQGTLNEQFF.